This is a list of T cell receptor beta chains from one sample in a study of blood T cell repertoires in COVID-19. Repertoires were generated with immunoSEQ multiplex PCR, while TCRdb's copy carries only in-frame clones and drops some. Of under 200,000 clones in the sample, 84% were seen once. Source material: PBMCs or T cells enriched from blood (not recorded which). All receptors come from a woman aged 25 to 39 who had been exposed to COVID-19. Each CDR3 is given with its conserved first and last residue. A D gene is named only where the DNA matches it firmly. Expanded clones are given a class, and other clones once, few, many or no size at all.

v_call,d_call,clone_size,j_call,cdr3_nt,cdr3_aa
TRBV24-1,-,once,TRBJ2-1,TGTGCCACCAGTGATGTCGGACTCCCCCATGAGCAGTTCTTC,CATSDVGLPHEQFF
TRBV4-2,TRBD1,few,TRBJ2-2,TGTGCCAGCAGCCAAGACAGGGGGCCGAGGGAGCTGTTTTTT,CASSQDRGPRELFF
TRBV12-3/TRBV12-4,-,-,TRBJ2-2,TGTGCCAGCAGCTCGAACACCGGGGAGCTGTTTTTT,CASSSNTGELFF
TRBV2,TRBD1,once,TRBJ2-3,TGTGCCAGCAGTCACGGACAGGGGGCATCAGATACGCAGTATTTT,CASSHGQGASDTQYF
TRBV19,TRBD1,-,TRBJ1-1,TGTGCCAGTGCTGCTTACAGGGGTACGACTGAAGCTTTCTTT,CASAAYRGTTEAFF
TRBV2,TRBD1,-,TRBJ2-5,TGTGCCAGCACGGGACAGGTCATCCAAGAGACCCAGTACTTC,CASTGQVIQETQYF
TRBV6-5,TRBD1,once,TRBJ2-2,TGTGCCAGCAGGGGACAGGGAACCCCCGGGGAGCTGTTTTTT,CASRGQGTPGELFF
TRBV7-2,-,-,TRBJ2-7,TGTGCCAGCAGCCAGGACAGTCCCCAGCAGTACTTC,CASSQDSPQQYF
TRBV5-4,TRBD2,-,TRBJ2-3,TGTGCCAGCAGCCCCTCCGGGACTAGGGGTAGCACAGATACGCAGTATTTT,CASSPSGTRGSTDTQYF
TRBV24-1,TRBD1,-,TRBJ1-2,TGTGCCACCAGTGAGCGGGACAGGGAGAATGGCTACACCTTC,CATSERDRENGYTF
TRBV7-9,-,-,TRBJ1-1,TGTGCCAGCAGCTTAGAACCAGGGGACACTGAAGCTTTCTTT,CASSLEPGDTEAFF
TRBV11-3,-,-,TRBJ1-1,TGTGCCAGCAGCCCCAGCCCGGGTTCGAACACTGAAGCTTTCTTT,CASSPSPGSNTEAFF
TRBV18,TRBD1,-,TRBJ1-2,TGTGCCAGCTCAGCCGCCGACAGGGGTGGCTACACCTTC,CASSAADRGGYTF
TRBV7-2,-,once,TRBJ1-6,TGTGCCAGCAGAACCGACAGAAGCTCCTATAATTCACCCCTCCACTTT,CASRTDRSSYNSPLHF
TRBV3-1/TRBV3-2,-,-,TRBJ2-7,TGTGCCAGCAGCCAAGATCCGCGCACCAGGAAAACCTACGAGCAGTACTTC,CASSQDPRTRKTYEQYF
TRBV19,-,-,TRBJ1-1,TGTGCCAGTATCCGAAAACAGGGCGAATTTACTCTTGAAGCTTTCTTT,CASIRKQGEFTLEAFF
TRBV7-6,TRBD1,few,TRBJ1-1,TGTGCCAGCAGCCCAAAGGGGGGGACAGGGGGATACACTGAAGCTTTCTTT,CASSPKGGTGGYTEAFF
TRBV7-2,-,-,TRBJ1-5,TGTGCCAGCAGCTTACTTCCGGGGCAGCCCCAGCATTTT,CASSLLPGQPQHF
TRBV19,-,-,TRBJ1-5,TGTGCCAGTAGTTGGACAGAGAATCAGCCCCAGCATTTT,CASSWTENQPQHF
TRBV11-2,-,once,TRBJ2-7,TGTGCCAGCAGCTTAGGGTTAACAGGGGGGGGCGAGCAGTACTTC,CASSLGLTGGGEQYF
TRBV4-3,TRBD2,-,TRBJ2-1,TGCGCCAGCAGCCAGACTAGCGGGGTGTACAATGAGCAGTTCTTC,CASSQTSGVYNEQFF
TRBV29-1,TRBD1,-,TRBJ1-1,TGCAGCGTGGCCGGGACAGGGGGCAGGATGAACACTGAAGCTTTCTTT,CSVAGTGGRMNTEAFF
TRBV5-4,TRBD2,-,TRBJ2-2,TGTGCCAGCAGCCCCAGGGGACTAGCGGGGGGGCGGACCGGGGAGCTGTTTTTT,CASSPRGLAGGRTGELFF
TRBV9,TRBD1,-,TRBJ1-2,TGTGCCAGCAGCGTAGCTGTTGACAGGGGCGTTAACTATGGCTACACCTTC,CASSVAVDRGVNYGYTF
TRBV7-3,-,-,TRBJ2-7,TGTGCCAGCAGCGGCGCGGGACTGTTCTACGAGCAGTACTTC,CASSGAGLFYEQYF
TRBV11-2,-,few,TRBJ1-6,TGTGCCAGCAGCTTAGATATGTCGGGCGGGTTTTCACCCCTCCACTTT,CASSLDMSGGFSPLHF
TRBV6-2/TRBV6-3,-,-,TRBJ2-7,TGTGCCAGCAGACCTCCCTCCCAGGTGGAGGACTCCTACGAGCAGTACTTC,CASRPPSQVEDSYEQYF
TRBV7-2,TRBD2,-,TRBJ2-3,TGTGCCAGCAGCGGAGGAGGCGGGGCTAGCGGAGATACGCAGTATTTT,CASSGGGGASGDTQYF
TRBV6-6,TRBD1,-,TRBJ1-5,TGTGCCAGCAGCGCCGGTACAGAAATGGGGACAGGGGTTAATAGCAATCAGCCCCAGCATTTT,CASSAGTEMGTGVNSNQPQHF
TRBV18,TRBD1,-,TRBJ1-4,TGTGCCAGCTCACCACCGGGACAGGGATATAATGAAAAACTGTTTTTT,CASSPPGQGYNEKLFF
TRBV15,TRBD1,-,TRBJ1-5,TGTGCCACCAGCAGAGATCATAGGACAGGGGACGATCAGCCCCAGCATTTT,CATSRDHRTGDDQPQHF
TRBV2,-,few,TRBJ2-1,TGTGCCAGCAGTGAAGAGACTAGGGTAACCAATGAGCAGTTCTTC,CASSEETRVTNEQFF
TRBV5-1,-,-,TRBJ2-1,TGCGCCAGCAGCAAAGACACTAGCAGCGTCTACAATGAGCAGTTCTTC,CASSKDTSSVYNEQFF
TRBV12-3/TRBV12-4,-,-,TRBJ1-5,TGTGCCAGCAGCCGACAGGAGAATCAGCCCCAGCATTTT,CASSRQENQPQHF
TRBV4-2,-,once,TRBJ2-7,TGTGCCAGCAGCCGTATGACAGATCTCTACGAGCAGTACTTC,CASSRMTDLYEQYF
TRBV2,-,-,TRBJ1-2,TGTGCCAGCAGTTCAGGGGCGGGCCACTATGGCTACACCTTC,CASSSGAGHYGYTF
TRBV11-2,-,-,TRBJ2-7,TGTGCCAGCAGCGAAGGAACAGACTCCTACGAGCAGTACTTC,CASSEGTDSYEQYF
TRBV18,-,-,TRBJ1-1,TGTGCCAGCTCACCGAGTCCTCACACTGAAGCTTTCTTT,CASSPSPHTEAFF
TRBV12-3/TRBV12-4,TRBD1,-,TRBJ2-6,TGTGCCAGCAGCGGACAGGTTTTCCTGACTTTC,CASSGQVFLTF
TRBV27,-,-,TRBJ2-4,TGTGCCAGCAGTTTAGGGGGCTCCGAAAACATTCAGTACTTC,CASSLGGSENIQYF
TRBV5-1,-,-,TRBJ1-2,TGCGCCAGCAGCGATAACAACCCTAACTATGGCTACACCTTC,CASSDNNPNYGYTF
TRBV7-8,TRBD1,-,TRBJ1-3,TGTGCCAGCAGCTACGGACAGGGTGGAAACACCATATATTTT,CASSYGQGGNTIYF
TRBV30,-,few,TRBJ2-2,TGTGCCTGGAGTGTCGGGTCACCGAACACCGGGGAGCTGTTTTTT,CAWSVGSPNTGELFF
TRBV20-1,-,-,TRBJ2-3,TGCAGTGCTCGAATAGAAGATACGCAGTATTTT,CSARIEDTQYF
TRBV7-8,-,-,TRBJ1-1,TGTGCCAGCAGCCTGGATTGGGGGGGCCAGTTGAACACTGAAGCTTTCTTT,CASSLDWGGQLNTEAFF
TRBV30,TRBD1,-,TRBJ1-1,TGTGCCTGGAACCACGGACAGGTGAACACTGAAGCTTTCTTT,CAWNHGQVNTEAFF
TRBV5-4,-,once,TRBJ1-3,TGTGCCAGCAGCTTGGGCAGCTCTGGAAACACCATATATTTT,CASSLGSSGNTIYF
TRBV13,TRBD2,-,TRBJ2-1,TGTGCCAGCAGCTTACGCCTAGCGGTCTACAATGAGCAGTTCTTC,CASSLRLAVYNEQFF
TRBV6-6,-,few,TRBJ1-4,TGTGCCAGCAGCGGGGGAAAAGGTGAAAAACTGTTTTTT,CASSGGKGEKLFF
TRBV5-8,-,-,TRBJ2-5,TGTGCCAGCGGATCGAGAGGACTGTACCAAGAGACCCAGTACTTC,CASGSRGLYQETQYF
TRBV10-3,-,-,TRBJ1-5,TGTGCCATCAGTGAGTCGACAGACGTCAGCAATCAGCCCCAGCATTTT,CAISESTDVSNQPQHF
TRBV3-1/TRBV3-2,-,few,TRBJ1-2,TGTGCCAGCAGCCAAATCCGGGATCGTTTTTATGGCTACACCTTC,CASSQIRDRFYGYTF